This T cell receptor beta chain appears in the sequencing data of a study of early T cells in non-severe SARS-CoV-2 infection. Study-level background: Sequencing used unsorted whole-blood bulk RNA, so chains lack pairing. General observations from the study: There was a bias toward anti-spike CD8 responses in VDJdb matching, which missed private and CD4 specificities.

CDR3 size: 14 residues. Germline V gene data show CDR1 as DFQATT and CDR2 as SNEGSKA (reference sequence). Trimming stripped 1 base from V and 1 base from J, with 9 bases between. This clonotype was recorded at least ten times. Antigen: not known. Unique molecular identifiers were affixed to single, distinct cDNA molecules. TCRdb re-derived calls from the 5' RACE reads in MiXCR, one entry per CDR3 protein. The data contain 61,000 or so distinct CDR3 sequences, around 13% of them singletons. This rearrangement joins TRBV20-1 to TRBJ2-3, with D maybe TRBD2 (6 bases). Material: whole blood, obtained at baseline. This TCR came from an adult who was a healthcare worker with PCR-confirmed SARS-CoV-2 infection or an uninfected control (not recorded which). The donor label of this sample is uncertain. CDR3 sequence: CSARGAGGTDTQYF. The CDR3 coding sequence is TGCAGTGCTAGAGGAGCGGGCGGCACAGATACGCAGTATTTT.